A selection of T cell receptor beta chains follows, all from one sample in a study of blood T cells in healthy people across ages. TCRdb re-derived calls from the 5' RACE reads in MiXCR, one entry per CDR3 protein. This sample has some 640,000 distinct CDR3 sequences, with under 30% found just once. Sequencing used blood. Receptors were obtained from an elderly woman in good health. Both conserved end residues are trimmed from each CDR3. Each record gives: V gene, CDR3 length, J gene, CDR3 protein.

TRBV24-1	15	TRBJ2-7	ATSDAVTSGGRYEQY
TRBV5-1	13	TRBJ2-6	ASSLVHSGANVLT
TRBV11-2	12	TRBJ2-5	ASSLVVGRNEQY
TRBV28	12	TRBJ1-4	ASTLGQGRQKLF
TRBV20-1	13	TRBJ2-5	SARATSGAQETQY
TRBV4-1	14	TRBJ2-3	ASSSRLAGAVDTQY
TRBV7-9	11	TRBJ1-1	ASRFTGSTEAF
TRBV4-2	13	TRBJ1-2	ASSQPQGALVGYT
TRBV9	13	TRBJ1-4	ASSANTGEGEKLF
TRBV3-1	13	TRBJ2-3	ASSHGGGRTDTQY
TRBV7-9	14	TRBJ1-5	ASSFSPGAGNQPQH
TRBV27	13	TRBJ1-6	ASSDWDGHNSPLH
TRBV5-5	11	TRBJ2-7	AGSPGQGIEQY
TRBV6-5	13	TRBJ2-1	ASSSGPTGWNEQF
TRBV5-5	11	TRBJ1-5	ASSLVGLGPQH
TRBV12-3/TRBV12-4	9	TRBJ2-1	ASSLASGQF
TRBV4-1	15	TRBJ2-3	ASSFSRDRGSTDTQY
TRBV10-3	12	NA	VISERDRDNEQY
TRBV7-3	13	TRBJ2-3	ASSLGTGPPDTQY
TRBV28	10	TRBJ2-3	ASSSPTGVQY
TRBV12-3/TRBV12-4	13	TRBJ2-2	ASSGLAGYTGELF
TRBV6-5	13	TRBJ2-2	ASSPRRGSAGELF
TRBV5-1	12	TRBJ1-2	ASSPNAGNYGYT
TRBV12-3/TRBV12-4	10	TRBJ1-2	ASSRTGPGYT
TRBV9	12	TRBJ2-2	ATTLGANTGELF
TRBV25-1	9	TRBJ2-1	AISAGYEQF
TRBV27	13	TRBJ2-7	ASSSTGTQSYEQY
TRBV20-1	12	TRBJ2-7	GAKGEGYAYEQY
TRBV5-6	15	TRBJ2-1	ASSSLRERGPTNEQF
TRBV27	12	TRBJ2-1	ASTPQRGRNEQF
TRBV4-1	17	TRBJ1-4	ASSQDRGTGVTSGEKLF
TRBV6-1	10	TRBJ1-1	ASSPSGTGAF
TRBV7-2	12	TRBJ1-2	ASSLGGVPYGYT
TRBV9	12	TRBJ1-1	ASSVRGLGTEAF
TRBV28	11	TRBJ2-3	ASKARPTDTQY
TRBV7-2	11	TRBJ2-1	ASSLSGDNEQF
TRBV4-3	13	TRBJ1-4	ASSPRDRGGEKLF
TRBV20-1	12	TRBJ1-5	SAAKDSTNQPQH
TRBV20-1	10	TRBJ2-3	SPGQPTDTQY